Shown below are 22 T cell receptor beta chains from a single sample sequenced in a study of blood T cell repertoires in COVID-19 (dated by TCRdb to 2018 to 2021). To prepare the library, the immunoSEQ multiplex PCR assay was applied. TCRdb obtained this table from immuneACCESS and retained in-frame rearrangements with V and J assigned. These tables miss some clones; where compared with another copy, unresolved V genes account for less than half of the shortfall, and the remainder is unexplained. This sample has some 310,000 clones in its table, and about 90% of those were observed once. The top ten clones comprise around 0.96% of the sample. Sequencing was carried out using peripheral blood. All receptors derive from a woman between 35 and 50 years old with COVID-19, enrolled during active disease.

The J gene is TRBJ2-1, the V gene TRBV4-3; D possibly corresponds to TRBD2 (5 bases). V gave up 0 bases and J gave up 8 bases, with 11 bases separating them. Germline V gene sequence: CDR1 LGHNA, CDR2 YSLEER. The CDR3 has 14 amino acids. CDR3 nucleotides: TGCGCCAGCAGCCAAGATGCGAGGGTTTATGAGCAGTTCTTC. Amino acids: CASSQDARVYEQFF.

V and J are TRBV3-1 (or the pseudogene TRBV3-2) and TRBJ1-2; TRBD1 agrees at 9 bases. The CDR3 is 16 residues long. J was trimmed by 4 bases and V by 4 bases; bases with no gene match: 10. Germline V gene sequence: CDR1 LGHDT, CDR2 YNNKEL (reference sequence). The CDR3 bases are TGTGCCAGCAGCCGCGGCCGTCCGACAGGGGGCTATGGCTACACCTTC. This encodes CASSRGRPTGGYGYTF.

V usage is TRBV7-9 and J usage is TRBJ1-1; 8 bases align to TRBD1. V lost 5 bases to trimming and J lost 4 bases; unmatched junction nucleotides: 3. The CDR3 consists of 13 residues. Germline V gene lookup returns CDR1 SEHNR and CDR2 FQNEAQ (reference sequence). The CDR3 sequence: CASSKDRVTEAFF. The CDR3 bases are TGTGCCAGCAGCAAGGACAGGGTCACTGAAGCTTTCTTT.

A single count supports this clone. The chain is built from TRBV28 and TRBJ1-5; tentative D call: TRBD1 (6 bases). Germline V lookup: CDR1 MDHEN, CDR2 SYDVKM. This CDR3 contains 14 residues. The V and J ends lost 8 bases and 2 bases respectively, with 13 bases between them. CDR3 nucleotides: TGTGCCAGCGCCAGGGGCGGTGGCAATCAGCCCCAGCATTTT. It codes for CASARGGGNQPQHF.

The rearrangement joins TRBV5-6 to TRBJ1-1; D possibly corresponds to TRBD1 (6 bases). Trimming stripped 3 bases from V and 4 bases from J, with 10 bases between. The CDR3 runs 13 residues. CDR1 and CDR2 (germline): SGHDT, YYEEEE. CDR3 coding DNA: TGTGCCAGCAGCTACCAGGGGATCACTGAAGCTTTCTTT. Translated: CASSYQGITEAFF.

The chain is built from TRBV5-1 and TRBJ2-3, with 12 bases lining up with TRBD2. J lost 1 base, V lost 0 bases, and 12 bases had no gene match. Germline values: CDR1 SGHRS, CDR2 YFSETQ. CDR3 length equals 20 residues. CDR3 region: CASSLEPSGGVSFGTDTQYF. CDR3 DNA sequence: TGCGCCAGCAGCTTGGAGCCTAGCGGGGGGGTATCCTTCGGCACAGATACGCAGTATTTT. The full variable domain, with the rest looked up from reference TRBV5-1 and TRBJ2-3, is KAGVTQTPRYLIKTRGQQVTLSCSPISGHRSVSWYQQTPGQGLQFLFEYFSETQRNKGNFPGRFSGRQFSNSRSEMNVSTLELGDSALYLCASSLEPSGGVSFGTDTQYFGPGTRLTVL.

The CDR3 DNA is TGTGCCAGTAGTACGGGACTAGCGGGAGCCAATGAGCAGTTCTTC. This gives the protein CASSTGLAGANEQFF. This chain uses TRBV19 with TRBJ2-1; 14 bases are a match to TRBD2. In germline, CDR1 is LNHDA, CDR2 SQIVND (reference sequence). The CDR3 spans 15 residues. V trimming: 4 bases; J trimming: 6 bases; junction bases outside the gene matches: 2.

The chain carries TRBV10-1 and TRBJ2-2; the match to TRBD2 covers 8 bases. The J segment lost 4 bases and the V segment lost 7 bases, leaving 5 bases of the junction unmatched. Germline V CDR1 and CDR2: WNHNN, SYGVQD (reference sequence). The CDR3 consists of 14 residues. This CDR3 reads CASNRGGITGELFF. The CDR3 nucleotides read TGCGCCAGCAACCGGGGGGGGATCACCGGGGAGCTGTTTTTT.

The chain is built from TRBV27 and TRBJ1-2, with 9 bases that match TRBD1. The CDR3 is 14 amino acids. The germline V gene encodes CDR1 MNHEY and CDR2 SMNVEV (reference sequence). Trimming at V came to 5 bases and at J to 4 bases, leaving 5 bases not matched to a gene. CDR3 nucleotide sequence: TGTGCCAGCAGTCCGGGACAGGGAATCTATGGCTACACCTTC. As protein: CASSPGQGIYGYTF.

The chain uses TRBV28 and TRBJ1-1; TRBD1 aligns across 7 bases. The germline V gene encodes CDR1 MDHEN and CDR2 SYDVKM. J lost 5 bases, V lost 6 bases, and 15 bases had no gene match. The CDR3 spans 16 residues. The CDR3 protein is CASSPWGWSGGTEAFF. Here the CDR3 DNA reads TGTGCCAGCAGCCCGTGGGGATGGTCAGGGGGGACTGAAGCTTTCTTT.

This clone was picked up one time. The chain links TRBV7-8 to TRBJ2-7, with unresolved D. Between the trimmed V and J ends, which lost 0 bases and 3 bases, there was a span of 6 bases. The germline V gene has CDR1 SGHVS and CDR2 FQNEAQ. This CDR3 is 13 amino acids long. The CDR3 DNA sequence: TGTGCCAGCAGCTTAGCTTTACTCTACGAGCAGTACTTC. It yields the protein CASSLALLYEQYF. The whole variable domain, filled in from reference TRBV7-8 and TRBJ2-7, reads GAGVSQSPRYKVAKRGQDVALRCDPISGHVSLFWYQQALGQGPEFLTYFQNEAQLDKSGLPSDRFFAERPEGSVSTLKIQRTQQEDSAVYLCASSLALLYEQYFGPGTRLTVT.

Details on this clone: The CDR3 end shows no conserved phenylalanine or tryptophan, and so a read error is likely. It is unclear where the CDR3 begins or ends on the DNA, so no DNA is shown, and the CDR3 is as TCRdb lists it. V and J are TRBV12-3 or TRBV12-4 and TRBJ1-1; the table's D call, TRBD1, has no DNA check behind it. The CDR3 is made up of 13 amino acids, end residues included. CDR3 sequence: CASSFSGSTGAEI.

The gene calls are TRBV30 and TRBJ1-2; maybe TRBD1 (5 bases). The CDR3 spans 13 residues. With 4 bases removed from V and 8 bases from J, the gap between germline ends came to 17 bases. Germline values: CDR1 GTSNPN, CDR2 SVGIG (reference sequence). As DNA, the CDR3 is TGTGCCTGGACGGCCGGGGGAGTCGGCGGCTACACCTTC. This encodes CAWTAGGVGGYTF.

The rearrangement uses TRBV19 and TRBJ2-1; 11 bases line up with TRBD2. V was clipped by 6 bases and J by 3 bases; unmatched bases: 4. CDR3 size: 15 residues. Germline assignment: CDR1 LNHDA and CDR2 SQIVND (reference sequence). The CDR3 region is CASSPTSGSYNEQFF. The CDR3 bases are TGTGCCAGTAGCCCCACTAGCGGGAGCTACAATGAGCAGTTCTTC.

The V and J genes are TRBV9 and TRBJ1-1, with D possibly being TRBD1 (5 bases). Trimming stripped 0 bases from V and 4 bases from J, with 16 bases between. This CDR3 comprises 16 residues. Germline V gives CDR1 SGDLS, CDR2 YYNGEE. The CDR3 nucleotides read TGTGCCAGCAGCGTAGAATTTGGGGGGAAAGGCACTGAAGCTTTCTTT. Residues: CASSVEFGGKGTEAFF.

The chain couples TRBV11-1 to TRBJ2-2, with TRBD2 matching over 7 bases. With V trimmed by 1 base and J by 5 bases, 1 base remained unmatched. The CDR3 is made up of 14 amino acids. Germline loops: CDR1 SGHAT, CDR2 FQDESV (reference sequence). CDR3 region: CASSLGGGTGELFF. The CDR3 DNA sequence: TGTGCCAGCAGCTTAGGGGGGGGAACCGGGGAGCTGTTTTTT.

The genes are TRBV5-1 and TRBJ2-1, with TRBD2 identical over 13 bases. CDR1 is SGHRS, CDR2 YFSETQ, per germline. V trimming: 0 bases; J trimming: 5 bases; junction bases outside the gene matches: 5. CDR3 length equals 17 residues. In DNA form, the CDR3 reads TGCGCCAGCAGCTTGGCCACTAGCGGGAGGGCCGACAATGAGCAGTTCTTC. This encodes CASSLATSGRADNEQFF.

This clone showed up just a few times. J is TRBJ1-6 and V is TRBV4-2; D unresolved. V lost 1 base and J lost 8, with 6 bases in between. This CDR3 region has 13 residues. Germline V CDR1 and CDR2: LGHNA, YNFKEQ. The CDR3 spells CASSQGEDSPLHF. In DNA form, the CDR3 reads TGTGCCAGCAGCCAAGGGGAGGATTCACCCCTCCACTTT.

The chain recombines TRBV28 with TRBJ1-2; 9 bases map to TRBD1. The V and J ends lost 2 bases and 4 bases, in that order; junction bases with no gene match: 8. Germline loops: CDR1 MDHEN, CDR2 SYDVKM. The CDR3 has 16 amino acids. Here the CDR3 DNA reads TGTGCCAGCAGTTTACTATCCGGGACAGGGATCTATGGCTACACCTTC. Protein: CASSLLSGTGIYGYTF.

This chain uses TRBV12-3 or TRBV12-4 with TRBJ2-7, with no clear D. The CDR3 spans 13 residues. V was trimmed by 5 bases and J by 4 bases, leaving 12 bases between them. CDR3 amino acids: CASSTIRGYEQYF. The CDR3 DNA is TGTGCCAGCAGTACAATCAGAGGTTACGAGCAGTACTTC.

The chain is built from TRBV25-1 and TRBJ1-2; D unresolved. This CDR3 has 15 amino acids. Trimming took 1 base from V and 4 from J, leaving 13 bases between them. Germline lookup yields CDR1 MGHDK and CDR2 SYGVNS. CDR3: CASSELTGKLYGYTF. CDR3 bases: TGTGCCAGCAGTGAATTAACGGGAAAGCTCTATGGCTACACCTTC.

The rearrangement links TRBV29-1 to TRBJ1-4, with 7 positions matching TRBD1. With V trimmed by 6 bases and J by 4 bases, 5 bases remained unmatched. Germline CDR1 and CDR2: SQVTM and ANQGSEA. The CDR3 runs to 13 residues. As DNA, the CDR3 is TGCAGCGTCCAACAGGGGATTAATGAAAAACTGTTTTTT. Translated, it gives CSVQQGINEKLFF.